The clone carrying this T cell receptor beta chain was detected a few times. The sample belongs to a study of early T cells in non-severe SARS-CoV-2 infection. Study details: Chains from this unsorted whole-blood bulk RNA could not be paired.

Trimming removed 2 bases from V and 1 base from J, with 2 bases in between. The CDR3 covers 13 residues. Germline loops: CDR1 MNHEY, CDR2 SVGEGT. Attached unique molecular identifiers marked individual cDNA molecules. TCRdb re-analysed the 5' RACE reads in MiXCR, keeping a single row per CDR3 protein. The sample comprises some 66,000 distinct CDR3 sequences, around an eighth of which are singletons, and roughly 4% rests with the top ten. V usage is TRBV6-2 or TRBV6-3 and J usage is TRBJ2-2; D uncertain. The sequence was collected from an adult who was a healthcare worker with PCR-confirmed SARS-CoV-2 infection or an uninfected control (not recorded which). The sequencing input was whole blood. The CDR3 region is CASSYVNTGELFF. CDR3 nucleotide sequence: TGTGCCAGCAGTTACGTGAACACCGGGGAGCTGTTTTTT.